This passage covers 25 T cell receptor beta chains from one sample sequenced in a study of blood T cell repertoires in COVID-19. Clones were sequenced by immunoSEQ multiplex PCR, and TCRdb holds only the in-frame ones, with some missing. The top ten hold approximately 5% of the sample, which has approximately 280,000 clones, roughly four fifths seen once. Sequenced material: PBMCs or T cells enriched from blood (not recorded which). All receptors come from a man aged 35-49 years who had been exposed to COVID-19.

This rearrangement joins TRBV6-5 to TRBJ1-1; D unclear. Germline CDR1 and CDR2: MNHEY and SVGAGI. The CDR3 is 13 residues long. V lost 1 base and J lost 7, with 10 bases in between. The CDR3, as DNA: TGTGCCAGCAGTTACTACGGGGTGAGTGAAGCTTTCTTT. Amino acids: CASSYYGVSEAFF.

This clone was found once. The chain combines TRBV7-2 with TRBJ1-2, with D maybe TRBD1 (5 bases). Per germline, CDR1 SGHTA and CDR2 FQGNSA. CDR3 length equals 14 residues. The ends were cut back, 3 bases at V and 4 bases at J, with 12 bases in the middle. CDR3 loop: CASSFAGDSYGYTF. The CDR3 DNA sequence: TGTGCCAGCAGCTTTGCGGGGGACTCCTATGGCTACACCTTC.

The gene calls are TRBV27 and TRBJ1-1, with TRBD1 matching 9 bases. This CDR3 has 15 residues. V gave up 7 bases and J gave up 1 base; unmatched junction bases: 7. The germline gives CDR1 MNHEY, CDR2 SMNVEV (reference sequence). CDR3 amino acids: CASNIHRGRNTEAFF. The CDR3 DNA reads TGTGCCAGCAACATACACAGGGGGCGGAACACTGAAGCTTTCTTT.

There are a few counts of this clone. This CDR3 is CASSPRAGELFF. CDR3 nucleotide sequence: TGTGCCAGCAGCCCACGAGCCGGGGAGCTGTTTTTT. The J gene is TRBJ2-2, the V gene TRBV12-3 or TRBV12-4, with no clear D. The CDR3 spans 12 residues. Trimming shortened V by 6 bases and J by 6 bases, and 8 bases separated the two germline ends.

The V and J genes are TRBV18 and TRBJ2-1; 7 nucleotides line up with TRBD2. Germline V gene lookup returns CDR1 KGHSH and CDR2 LQKENI. V lost 0 bases to trimming and J lost 3 bases; unmatched junction nucleotides: 2. The CDR3 totals 15 residues. Written as DNA, the CDR3 is TGTGCCAGCTCACCACCGAGCGGGAACTACAATGAGCAGTTCTTC. Protein product: CASSPPSGNYNEQFF.

A few counts support this clone. The chain combines TRBV5-1 with TRBJ1-6, with a weak D call TRBD1 (6 bases). V was cut by 0 bases and J by 7 bases, with 8 bases left in between. Germline loops: CDR1 SGHRS, CDR2 YFSETQ. The CDR3 has 14 residues. CDR3 in DNA: TGCGCCAGCAGCTTGGCGGGACAAAATTCACCCCTCCACTTT. Translating it yields CASSLAGQNSPLHF.

V gene TRBV11-2 combines with J gene TRBJ1-5; no reliable D call. Germline-derived CDR1 and CDR2 are SGHAT and FQNNGV. V was trimmed by 1 base and J by 0 bases, leaving 10 bases between them. The length of the CDR3 is 16 residues. CDR3 sequence (DNA): TGTGCCAGCAGCTTAGGAGGAGCCTATAGCAATCAGCCCCAGCATTTT. It codes for CASSLGGAYSNQPQHF.

This clone was counted a single time. The V and J genes are TRBV6-5 and TRBJ2-2, with a weak D call TRBD1 (5 bases). The CDR3 spans 14 residues. The V end was cut by 10 bases, the J end by 9 bases, with 21 bases between. Germline values: CDR1 MNHEY, CDR2 SVGAGI. The CDR3 nucleotides read TGTGCCACCTGGACAAGACCTTTAATCTGGGAGCTGTTTTTT. Amino acid sequence: CATWTRPLIWELFF.

This chain joins TRBV4-1 and TRBJ1-5; perhaps TRBD1 as D (5 bases). Germline loops: CDR1 MGHRA, CDR2 YSYEKL. V dropped 5 bases and J dropped 1 base, with 18 bases sitting between them. This CDR3 comprises 17 residues. The CDR3 coding sequence is TGCGCCAGCAGCAAAGGCGACGGGGGGACGAGCAATCAGCCCCAGCATTTT. The encoded protein is CASSKGDGGTSNQPQHF.

The genes are TRBV7-2 and TRBJ2-3; 10 nucleotides match TRBD2. V was pared by 4 bases and J by 6 bases, with 10 bases of the junction left unmatched. Germline CDR1 and CDR2: SGHTA and FQGNSA. The CDR3 extends over 16 amino acids. CDR3 amino acids: CASSSALAGASDTQYF. For the CDR3, the DNA is TGTGCCAGCAGCTCCGCCCTAGCGGGAGCCTCGGATACGCAGTATTTT.

The rearrangement links TRBV5-5 to TRBJ1-2; 7 nucleotides line up with TRBD1. Unmatched junction bases numbered 6, after V lost 0 bases and J lost 4 bases. The germline gives CDR1 SGHKS, CDR2 YYEKEE (reference sequence). This CDR3 comprises 15 residues. This CDR3 reads CASSLGQGGAYGYTF. In nucleotides, the CDR3 is TGTGCCAGCAGCTTGGGACAGGGCGGGGCCTATGGCTACACCTTC.

As for this clone: At one end, the junction sequence differs from germline, possibly due to a read error. The J gene is TRBJ2-2, the V gene TRBV7-7; a weak D match, TRBD1 (6 bases). The CDR3 is 14 amino acids. CDR1 and CDR2 (germline): SSHAT, FNYEAQ (reference sequence). The CDR3 nucleotides are TGTGCTAGCAGCCCACAAGACAGGACCGGGGAGCTGTTTTTT. Translation: CASSPQDRTGELFF.

This clone was seen once. The rearrangement joins TRBV7-9 to TRBJ1-6; TRBD1 might be the D (6 bases). Trimming pared 5 bases from V and 8 bases from J, leaving 22 bases between. The CDR3 is 17 amino acids. Per the germline V gene, CDR1 is SEHNR and CDR2 is FQNEAQ (reference sequence). DNA of the CDR3: TGTGCCAGCAGCCCCGGGCGGGGGGCGAGAGAAGATTCACCCCTCCACTTT. Translation gives CASSPGRGAREDSPLHF.

The chain recombines TRBV29-1 with TRBJ2-5, with D perhaps TRBD1 (5 bases). Trimming removed 5 bases at V and 5 bases at J, with 18 bases between. CDR1 and CDR2 (germline): SQVTM, ANQGSEA. The CDR3 covers 14 residues. Here the CDR3 DNA reads TGCAGCGTTAGAGACGGAAGGGGCCCGGAGACCCAGTACTTC. Amino acids: CSVRDGRGPETQYF.

The chain combines TRBV10-3 with TRBJ2-3, with 7 bases matching TRBD2. The CDR3 totals 14 residues. The J segment lost 2 bases and the V segment lost 10 bases, leaving 9 bases of the junction unmatched. The V gene's germline CDR1 is ENHRY and CDR2 SYGVKD. The CDR3 region is CATQTSRATDTQYF. The DNA of the CDR3 is TGTGCCACCCAGACTAGCCGGGCCACAGATACGCAGTATTTT.

The V call is TRBV7-8, the J call TRBJ2-7; D is perhaps TRBD1 (5 bases). V shed 2 bases and J shed 2 bases, with 10 bases lying between them. This CDR3 comprises 14 residues. In germline, CDR1 is SGHVS, CDR2 FQNEAQ. The CDR3 region is CASSLQGLTYEQYF. The CDR3 region has the DNA TGTGCCAGCAGCTTACAGGGCCTTACCTACGAGCAGTACTTC.

This clone was detected once. This sequence joins TRBV10-3 and TRBJ1-1; 10 bases fit TRBD1. The junction had 5 bases not matched to a gene; V was cut back by 9 bases and J by 4 bases. This CDR3 spans 13 amino acids. Germline V gene lookup returns CDR1 ENHRY and CDR2 SYGVKD. CDR3 sequence reads: CAILGQGGTEAFF. CDR3 sequence (DNA): TGTGCCATACTTGGACAGGGGGGCACTGAAGCTTTCTTT.

This clone was seen only a few times. This chain joins TRBV2 and TRBJ2-1; no clear D gene. Trimming cost V 7 bases and J 0 bases, with 10 bases left between them. The CDR3 loop spans 14 amino acids. Germline CDR1 and CDR2: SNHLY and FYNNEI. Here the CDR3 reads CASTLISSYNEQFF. The CDR3, as DNA: TGTGCCAGCACACTTATTAGCTCCTACAATGAGCAGTTCTTC.

The chain couples TRBV18 to TRBJ2-3, with a tentative D call TRBD2 (5 bases). Germline values: CDR1 KGHSH, CDR2 LQKENI. The CDR3 covers 15 residues. V shed 0 bases and J shed 6 bases, with 13 bases lying between them. The CDR3 DNA is TGTGCCAGCTCACCACCCGGACTCGCGAGGGATACGCAGTATTTT. The encoded protein is CASSPPGLARDTQYF.

This rearrangement joins TRBV7-6 to TRBJ2-3; 8 nucleotides match TRBD2. Trimming at V came to 8 bases and at J to 6 bases, leaving 16 bases not matched to a gene. The CDR3 covers 16 residues. Per the germline V gene, CDR1 is SGHVS and CDR2 is FNYEAQ. CDR3 sequence reads: CASGRQPSGLGDTQYF. The CDR3 region has the DNA TGTGCCAGCGGCAGACAACCTAGCGGGTTAGGGGATACGCAGTATTTT. Full variable domain (rest looked up from reference TRBV7-6 and TRBJ2-3): GAGVSQSPRYKVTKRGQDVALRCDPISGHVSLYWYRQALGQGPEFLTYFNYEAQQDKSGLPNDRFSAERPEGSISTLTIQRTEQRDSAMYRCASGRQPSGLGDTQYFGPGTRLTVL.

A single count supports this clone. The chain links TRBV7-2 to TRBJ2-7, with 8 bases lining up with TRBD2. The ends lost 2 bases at V and 0 bases at J; junction bases unmatched: 0. CDR1 is SGHTA and CDR2 is FQGNSA in the germline V gene. This CDR3 spans 14 amino acids. The CDR3 loop is CASSLLAGSYEQYF. DNA of the CDR3: TGTGCCAGCAGCTTACTAGCGGGCTCCTACGAGCAGTACTTC.

This clone appeared once. V and J are TRBV12-3 or TRBV12-4 and TRBJ2-3; tentatively, D is TRBD2 (5 bases). Trimming removed 7 bases from V and 0 bases from J, with 8 bases in between. This CDR3 contains 13 residues. Written as DNA, the CDR3 is TGTGCCAGCACTAGGACTAGCACAGATACGCAGTATTTT. It specifies CASTRTSTDTQYF.

The chain links TRBV19 to TRBJ2-1; 8 bases agree with TRBD2. Germline V gene lookup returns CDR1 LNHDA and CDR2 SQIVND (reference sequence). Trimming cost V 1 base and J 6 bases; bases outside gene matches: 5. The length of the CDR3 is 15 residues. The DNA for the CDR3 is TGTGCCAGTAGTATAGTATTAGCGGGACCCAATGAGCAGTTCTTC. Its protein product is CASSIVLAGPNEQFF.

This rearrangement joins TRBV27 to TRBJ2-5; TRBD2 matches at 8 bases. Germline CDR1 MNHEY, CDR2 SMNVEV (reference sequence). V lost 5 bases, J lost 5 bases, and 10 bases stayed unmatched. The length of the CDR3 is 15 residues. The CDR3 DNA reads as TGTGCCAGCAGTCCCCCTTCCGGGACTAGGGAGACCCAGTACTTC. Protein sequence: CASSPPSGTRETQYF.

The V call is TRBV3-1 (or the pseudogene TRBV3-2), the J call TRBJ2-1; weak D call: TRBD1 (6 bases). There are 12 residues in the CDR3. V was trimmed by 3 bases and J by 12 bases, leaving 12 bases between them. CDR1 is LGHDT and CDR2 is YNNKEL in the germline V gene (reference sequence). CDR3: CASSQWGQLQFF. The CDR3, as DNA: TGTGCCAGCAGCCAGTGGGGGCAGCTGCAGTTCTTC.